What follows are 11 T cell receptor beta chains derived from one specimen sequenced in a study of T cell repertoires in cytomegalovirus infection. TCRdb reprocessed the reads with MiXCR, giving one entry per CDR3 protein. The sample has around 750,000 distinct CDR3 sequences; approximately 29% are singletons. Their recognized antigens are unknown. This specimen was cultured CD8+ T cells from PBMCs, taken from culture after CMV antigen stimulation. Source of these receptors: a human donor in good health (CMV status not recorded). Some clones in this sample may be carry-over from other donors' samples.

The chain carries TRBV12-3 or TRBV12-4 and TRBJ1-5, with a tentative D call TRBD1 (6 bases). The CDR3 sequence is 18 residues long. V lost 1 base to trimming and J lost 0 bases, with 16 bases between them. The CDR3 sequence is CASSLGWYRAHSNQPQHF. The CDR3 DNA reads as TGTGCCAGCAGTTTAGGTTGGTACAGGGCACATAGCAATCAGCCCCAGCATTTT.

This clonotype was seen a few times. This sequence joins TRBV19 and TRBJ1-2; D possibly corresponds to TRBD1 (6 bases). This CDR3 comprises 17 residues. CDR1 and CDR2 from the germline V gene are LNHDA and SQIVND (reference sequence). The V and J ends lost 6 bases and 2 bases respectively, with 22 bases between them. This CDR3 is CASREVITGRSNYGYTF. DNA of the CDR3: TGTGCCAGTAGAGAAGTGATTACAGGGCGTTCCAACTATGGCTACACCTTC. The variable domain in full, completed from reference TRBV19 and TRBJ1-2, reads DGGITQSPKYLFRKEGQNVTLSCEQNLNHDAMYWYRQDPGQGLRLIYYSQIVNDFQKGDIAEGYSVSREKKESFPLTVTSAQKNPTAFYLCASREVITGRSNYGYTFGSGTRLTVV.

This clonotype came up a few times. The chain joins TRBV28 to TRBJ1-1, with 7 bases that match TRBD1. V lost 3 bases and J lost 4; bases outside the gene matches: 8. Germline V gene lookup returns CDR1 MDHEN and CDR2 SYDVKM. The CDR3 length is 15 residues. CDR3 nucleotides: TGTGCCAGCAGTTTGAGGACAGGTGGGGGCACTGAAGCTTTCTTT. Its protein product is CASSLRTGGGTEAFF. Together with reference TRBV28 and TRBJ1-1, the CDR3 gives the full variable domain: DVKVTQSSRYLVKRTGEKVFLECVQDMDHENMFWYRQDPGLGLRLIYFSYDVKMKEKGDIPEGYSVSREKKERFSLILESASTNQTSMYLCASSLRTGGGTEAFFGQGTRLTVV.

The chain combines TRBV27 with TRBJ1-1, with D tentatively TRBD1 (5 bases). V was clipped by 3 bases and J by 7 bases, with 12 bases between them. This CDR3 has 13 residues. Germline loops: CDR1 MNHEY, CDR2 SMNVEV (reference sequence). In nucleotides, the CDR3 is TGTGCCAGCAGTTTCGGCAGGGTCTATGAAGCTTTCTTT. Translation: CASSFGRVYEAFF.

V is TRBV6-1 and J is TRBJ1-5, with TRBD1 matching 7 bases. This CDR3 has 15 residues. Germline CDR1 MNHNS, CDR2 SASEGT. J lost 0 bases, V lost 7 bases, and 6 bases had no gene match. CDR3 sequence reads: CASKGQIDSNQPQHF. For the CDR3, the DNA is TGTGCCAGCAAGGGACAGATTGATAGCAATCAGCCCCAGCATTTT.

The chain combines TRBV6-2 or TRBV6-3 with TRBJ2-3; TRBD1 agrees at 8 bases. Per germline, CDR1 MNHEY and CDR2 SVGEGT. CDR3 length: 16 residues. V shed 5 bases, J shed 5 bases, and the junction held 12 bases outside the gene matches. The CDR3 DNA reads TGTGCCAGCAGTACCCTCGGACAGGGCGCGGGAGATACGCAGTATTTT. Its protein is CASSTLGQGAGDTQYF.

This clonotype has a handful of counts. The chain joins TRBV12-3 or TRBV12-4 to TRBJ2-4, with D perhaps matching TRBD2 (7 bases). Trimming shortened V by 5 bases and J by 0 bases, and 11 bases separated the two germline ends. This CDR3 is 15 amino acids long. DNA of the CDR3: TGTGCCAGCAGTGGAGGGGGGGCAGCCAAAAACATTCAGTACTTC. It codes for CASSGGGAAKNIQYF.

This clonotype was picked up a small number of times. The V call is TRBV6-6, the J call TRBJ2-2, with 8 bases fitting TRBD1. CDR3 length equals 15 residues. Germline trimming cut 7 bases from V and 0 bases from J; bases unmatched to any gene: 4. CDR1 MNHNY and CDR2 SVGAGI come from the germline V gene (reference sequence). CDR3 amino acids: CASTTGGTNTGELFF. CDR3 in DNA: TGTGCCAGCACCACAGGGGGAACGAACACCGGGGAGCTGTTTTTT.

The chain uses TRBV2 and TRBJ1-1; a possible D gene is TRBD1 (5 bases). There are 18 residues in the CDR3. Trimming cost V 0 bases and J 4 bases, with 21 bases left between them. Germline CDR1 is SNHLY and CDR2 is FYNNEI. CDR3 DNA sequence: TGTGCCAGCAGTGAAGCGCTTCGTATCGGGGGTATTGGCACTGAAGCTTTCTTT. This codes for CASSEALRIGGIGTEAFF.

A note on this clonotype: Just one base apart from a much larger clone, this may be a read error. This chain links TRBV7-6 with TRBJ1-3; D is undetermined. Germline assignment: CDR1 SGHVS and CDR2 FNYEAQ. Trimming cost V 4 bases and J 0 bases, with 7 bases left between them. The CDR3 spans 14 residues. The CDR3 loop is CASSSRDSGNTIYF. In nucleotides, the CDR3 is TGTGCCAGCAGCTCCAGAGACTCTGGAAACACCATATATTTT.

This chain joins TRBV10-3 and TRBJ2-7; 7 bases align to TRBD2. Trimming took 7 bases from V and 0 from J; bases not matched to a gene: 15. CDR1 ENHRY and CDR2 SYGVKD come from the germline V gene. The CDR3 is made up of 17 amino acids. The CDR3 coding sequence is TGTGCCATCAAGATTACCAGGGAGGGTAGCGGCTCCTACGAGCAGTACTTC. Protein: CAIKITREGSGSYEQYF.